This T cell receptor (beta chain) was found in a study of blood T cell repertoires in COVID-19. Overall study context: COVID-19 samples, acute and convalescent, were from the United States, Italy and Spain. PBMCs, B-cell-depleted T cells, or T cells were the source of the cDNA or gDNA that made up the material.

The authors' processing: From reference gene primer amplification, estimates of nucleated cell counts were derived. TCRdb's copy holds only in-frame clones and misses some; the assay was immunoSEQ multiplex PCR. That table is the source of V, J and clone size, and D and trimming were worked out from the DNA. The sample contains around 230,000 clones, 81% of which appear only once. Trimming pared 3 bases from V and 3 bases from J, leaving 15 bases between. CDR3 size: 15 residues. Germline assignment: CDR1 MDHEN and CDR2 SYDVKM. The sample taken for sequencing was peripheral blood. The chain combines TRBV28 with TRBJ2-7, with unresolved D. This TCR was recovered from a woman at least 80 years old with acute or convalescent COVID-19. CDR3 DNA sequence: TGTGCCAGCAGTTTGTGGTATCTCGTTAGCTACGAGCAGTACTTC. Translated, it gives CASSLWYLVSYEQYF.